This entry is about one T cell receptor beta chain. Trimming took off 1 base at V and 7 bases at J, with 16 bases between the two ends. The germline V gene encodes CDR1 LNHNV and CDR2 YYDKDF (reference sequence). CDR3 size: 16 residues. Sequencing was performed with immunoSEQ multiplex PCR; in TCRdb, only in-frame clones are kept and a portion is missing. The sample consists of 30,000 or so clones, about 72% of them appearing once. This sample was included in a study of radiotherapy plus CTLA-4 blockade in lung cancer. This material consisted of peripheral blood, taken from a patient treated with radiotherapy plus ipilimumab. The chain links TRBV15 to TRBJ1-4, with D possibly matching TRBD1 (6 bases). The TCR originated in a human donor with non-small cell lung cancer who had stable disease on radiotherapy plus ipilimumab. CDR3 in amino acids: CATSRGNRDTSEKLFF. The CDR3 region has the DNA TGTGCCACCAGCAGAGGCAACCGGGACACGAGTGAAAAACTGTTTTTT.